Only a few counts were recorded for the clone carrying this T cell receptor beta chain. Its cognate antigen is unknown. This record comes from a study of blood T cells in healthy people across ages. Alongside a J-beta primer mix, a sample-barcoded 5' primer served in a second PCR lasting about 7 to 12 cycles. TCRdb re-derived calls from the 5' RACE reads in MiXCR, one entry per CDR3 protein. This sample yields hundreds of thousands of distinct CDR3 sequences, of which around a quarter are seen a single time; 9.4% belongs to the top ten. Overall study results and limits: The lack of PBMC sorting stopped any conclusive naive versus antigen-experienced comparison. Diversity of TCR beta correlated strongly with naive T cell percentage.

This same sample was also taken into another study, of T cells of mothers and their children. This second report adds: The donors comprised roughly 6 children and their three healthy Caucasian mothers. Related mother-child pairs showed slightly higher but non-significant overlap than unrelated pairs.

Sequencing was done on a sample of blood. This receptor was obtained from a boy younger than 18 in good health.

CDR3 sequence reads: CASSFLSGEKLFF. For the CDR3, the DNA is TGTGCCAGCAGCTTCCTATCGGGGGAAAAACTGTTTTTT. The V gene is TRBV7-2, the J gene TRBJ1-4; the D is unclear. Trimming shortened V by 3 bases and J by 8 bases, and 10 bases separated the two germline ends. The CDR3 runs 13 residues. Germline-derived CDR1 and CDR2 are SGHTA and FQGNSA.